This T cell receptor beta chain emerged from a study of blood T cell repertoires in COVID-19. CDR3 length: 14 residues. The J segment lost 7 bases and the V segment lost 4 bases, leaving 4 bases of the junction unmatched. CDR1 SGHDT and CDR2 YYEEEE come from the germline V gene. Under the authors' procedure: Reference gene primer amplification in the assay estimated nucleated cell counts. Sequenced by immunoSEQ multiplex PCR; TCRdb stores in-frame clones only, minus some. From that table come the V and J calls and clone size; the DNA was used to work out D and trimming. The repertoire holds about 220,000 clones, with approximately 90% as singletons.

The chain couples TRBV5-6 to TRBJ2-7; the match to TRBD2 covers 14 bases. Material for sequencing was PBMCs or T cells enriched from blood (not recorded which). This clonotype originated in a woman aged 40-49 years with acute COVID-19. The CDR3 coding sequence is TGTGCCAGCAGCCCGGGACTAGCGGGGGTTGAGCAGTACTTC. Amino acids: CASSPGLAGVEQYF. Variable domain in full (rest from reference TRBV5-6 and TRBJ2-7): DAGVTQSPTHLIKTRGQQVTLRCSPKSGHDTVSWYQQALGQGPQFIFQYYEEEERQRGNFPDRFSGHQFPNYSSELNVNALLLGDSALYLCASSPGLAGVEQYFGPGTRLTVT.